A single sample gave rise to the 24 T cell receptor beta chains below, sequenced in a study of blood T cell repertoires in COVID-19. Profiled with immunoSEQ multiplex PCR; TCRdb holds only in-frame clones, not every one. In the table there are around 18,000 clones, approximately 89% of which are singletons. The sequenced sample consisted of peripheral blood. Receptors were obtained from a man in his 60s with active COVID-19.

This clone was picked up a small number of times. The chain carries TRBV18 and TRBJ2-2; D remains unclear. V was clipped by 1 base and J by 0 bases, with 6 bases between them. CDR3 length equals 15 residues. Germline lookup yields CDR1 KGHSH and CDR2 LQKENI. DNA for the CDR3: TGTGCCAGCTCACCACAGCGCGCGAACACCGGGGAGCTGTTTTTT. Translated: CASSPQRANTGELFF.

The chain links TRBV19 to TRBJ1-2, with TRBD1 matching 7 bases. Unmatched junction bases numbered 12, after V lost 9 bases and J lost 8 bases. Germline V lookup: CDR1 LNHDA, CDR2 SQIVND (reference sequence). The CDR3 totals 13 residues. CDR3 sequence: CASDKGAFKGYTF. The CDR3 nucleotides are TGTGCCAGCGATAAGGGGGCGTTTAAAGGCTACACCTTC.

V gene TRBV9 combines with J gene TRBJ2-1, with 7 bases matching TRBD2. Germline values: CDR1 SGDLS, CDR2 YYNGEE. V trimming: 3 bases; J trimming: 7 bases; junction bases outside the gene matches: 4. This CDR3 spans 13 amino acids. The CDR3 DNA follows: TGTGCCAGCAGCGCGGGAGGTTTGAATGAGCAGTTCTTC. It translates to CASSAGGLNEQFF. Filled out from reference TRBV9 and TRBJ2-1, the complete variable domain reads DSGVTQTPKHLITATGQRVTLRCSPRSGDLSVYWYQQSLDQGLQFLIQYYNGEERAKGNILERFSAQQFPDLHSELNLSSLELGDSALYFCASSAGGLNEQFFGPGTRLTVL.

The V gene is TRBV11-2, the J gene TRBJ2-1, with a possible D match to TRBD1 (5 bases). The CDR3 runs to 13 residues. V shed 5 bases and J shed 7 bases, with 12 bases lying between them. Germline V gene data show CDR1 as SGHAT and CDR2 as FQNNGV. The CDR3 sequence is CASSLRRGNEQFF. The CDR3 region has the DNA TGTGCCAGCAGCCTACGAAGGGGAAATGAGCAGTTCTTC.

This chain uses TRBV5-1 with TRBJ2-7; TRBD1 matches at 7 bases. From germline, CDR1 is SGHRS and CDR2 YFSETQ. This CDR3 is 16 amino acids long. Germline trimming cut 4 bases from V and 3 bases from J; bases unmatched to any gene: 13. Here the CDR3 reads CASSPGAVRGLYEQYF. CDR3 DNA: TGCGCCAGCAGCCCAGGGGCCGTGAGGGGGCTCTACGAGCAGTACTTC.

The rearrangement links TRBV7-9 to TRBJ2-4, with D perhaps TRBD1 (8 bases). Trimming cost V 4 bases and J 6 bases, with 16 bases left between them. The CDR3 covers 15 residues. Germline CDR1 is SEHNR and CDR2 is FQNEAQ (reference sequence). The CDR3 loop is CASSWTGREVNIQYF. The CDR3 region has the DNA TGTGCCAGCAGCTGGACAGGGAGGGAGGTAAACATTCAGTACTTC. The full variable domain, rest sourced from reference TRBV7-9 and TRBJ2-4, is DTGVSQNPRHKITKRGQNVTFRCDPISEHNRLYWYRQTLGQGPEFLTYFQNEAQLEKSRLLSDRFSAERPKGSFSTLEIQRTEQGDSAMYLCASSWTGREVNIQYFGAGTRLSVL.

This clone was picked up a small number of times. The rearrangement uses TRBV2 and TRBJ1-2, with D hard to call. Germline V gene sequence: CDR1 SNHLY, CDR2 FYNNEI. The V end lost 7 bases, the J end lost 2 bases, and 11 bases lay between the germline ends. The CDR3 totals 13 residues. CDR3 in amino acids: CASTQSHNYGYTF. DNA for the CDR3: TGTGCCAGCACCCAGTCTCACAACTATGGCTACACCTTC.

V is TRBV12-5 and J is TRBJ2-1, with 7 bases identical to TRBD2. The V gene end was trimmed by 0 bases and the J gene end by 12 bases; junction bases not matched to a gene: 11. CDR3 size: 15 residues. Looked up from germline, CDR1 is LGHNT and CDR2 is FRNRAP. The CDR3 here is CASGLVLGGGPRQFF. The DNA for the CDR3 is TGTGCTAGTGGTTTGGTACTCGGGGGAGGGCCCCGGCAGTTCTTC.

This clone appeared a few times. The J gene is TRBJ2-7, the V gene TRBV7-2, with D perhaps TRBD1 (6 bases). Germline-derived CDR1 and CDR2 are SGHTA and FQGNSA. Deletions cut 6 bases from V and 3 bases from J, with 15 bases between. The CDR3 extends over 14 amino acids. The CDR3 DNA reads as TGTGCCAGCAGTTCCGAATCCAGGGGCTACGAGCAGTACTTC. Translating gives CASSSESRGYEQYF.

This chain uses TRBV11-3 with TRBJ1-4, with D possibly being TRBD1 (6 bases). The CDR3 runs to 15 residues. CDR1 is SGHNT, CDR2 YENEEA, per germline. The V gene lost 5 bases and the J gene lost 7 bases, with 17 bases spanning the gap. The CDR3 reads CASSTDTGLGEKLFF. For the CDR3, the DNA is TGTGCCAGCAGCACCGACACAGGGCTGGGTGAAAAACTGTTTTTT. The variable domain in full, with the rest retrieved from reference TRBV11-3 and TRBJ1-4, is EAGVVQSPRYKIIEKKQPVAFWCNPISGHNTLYWYLQNLGQGPELLIRYENEEAVDDSQLPKDRFSAERLKGVDSTLKIQPAELGDSAVYLCASSTDTGLGEKLFFGSGTQLSVL.

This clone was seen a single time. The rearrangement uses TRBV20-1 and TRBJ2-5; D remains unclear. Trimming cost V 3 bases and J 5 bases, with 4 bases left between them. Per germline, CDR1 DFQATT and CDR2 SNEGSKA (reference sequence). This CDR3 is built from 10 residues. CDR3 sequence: CSASVETQYF. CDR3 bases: TGCAGTGCTAGCGTGGAGACCCAGTACTTC.

The CDR3 region has the DNA TGTGCCAGCAGCCAAAACGACGGGGGAGGGTTCTATGGCTACACCTTC. This translates into CASSQNDGGGFYGYTF. V and J are TRBV7-9 and TRBJ1-2, with TRBD1 as a possible D gene (5 bases). Per germline, CDR1 SEHNR and CDR2 FQNEAQ (reference sequence). With 5 bases removed from V and 4 bases from J, the gap between germline ends came to 20 bases. The CDR3 totals 16 residues.

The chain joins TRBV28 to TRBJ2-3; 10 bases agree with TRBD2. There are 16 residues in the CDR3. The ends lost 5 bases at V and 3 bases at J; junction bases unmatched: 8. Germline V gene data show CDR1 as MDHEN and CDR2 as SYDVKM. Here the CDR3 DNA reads TGTGCCAGCAGTCCCTATAGCGGGGGGAGTACAGATACGCAGTATTTT. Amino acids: CASSPYSGGSTDTQYF.

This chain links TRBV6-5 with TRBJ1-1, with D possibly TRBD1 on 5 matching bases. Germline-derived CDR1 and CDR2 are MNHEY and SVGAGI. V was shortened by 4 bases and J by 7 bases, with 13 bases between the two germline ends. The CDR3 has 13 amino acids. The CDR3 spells CASSWMGQGEAFF. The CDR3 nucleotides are TGTGCCAGCAGTTGGATGGGGCAGGGTGAAGCTTTCTTT.

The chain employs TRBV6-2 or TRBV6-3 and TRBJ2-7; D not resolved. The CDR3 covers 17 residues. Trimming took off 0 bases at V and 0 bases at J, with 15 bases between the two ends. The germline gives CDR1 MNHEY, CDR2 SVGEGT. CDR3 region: CASSYSNPDLISYEQYF. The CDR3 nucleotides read TGTGCCAGCAGTTACTCGAACCCAGATTTAATCTCCTACGAGCAGTACTTC.

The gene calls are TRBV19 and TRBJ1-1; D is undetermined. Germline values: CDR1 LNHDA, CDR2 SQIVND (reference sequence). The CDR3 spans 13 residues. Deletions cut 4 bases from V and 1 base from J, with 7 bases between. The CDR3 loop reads CASSTDGNTEAFF. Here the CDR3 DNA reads TGTGCCAGTAGTACAGACGGGAACACTGAAGCTTTCTTT.

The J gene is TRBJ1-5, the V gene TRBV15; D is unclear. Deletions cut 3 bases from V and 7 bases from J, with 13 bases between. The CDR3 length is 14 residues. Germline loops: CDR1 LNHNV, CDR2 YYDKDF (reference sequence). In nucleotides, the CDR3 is TGTGCCACCAGCAGCGGCGGGGAAAGCCAGCCCCAGCATTTT. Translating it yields CATSSGGESQPQHF. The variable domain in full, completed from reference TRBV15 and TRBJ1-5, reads DAMVIQNPRYQVTQFGKPVTLSCSQTLNHNVMYWYQQKSSQAPKLLFHYYDKDFNNEADTPDNFQSRRPNTSFCFLDIRSPGLGDTAMYLCATSSGGESQPQHFGDGTRLSIL.

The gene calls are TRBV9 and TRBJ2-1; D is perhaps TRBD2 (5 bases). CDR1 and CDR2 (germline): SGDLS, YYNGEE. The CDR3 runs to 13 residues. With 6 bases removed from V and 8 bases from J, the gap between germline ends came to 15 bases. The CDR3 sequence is CASTPTPGDEQFF. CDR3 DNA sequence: TGTGCCAGCACCCCGACCCCCGGGGATGAGCAGTTCTTC.

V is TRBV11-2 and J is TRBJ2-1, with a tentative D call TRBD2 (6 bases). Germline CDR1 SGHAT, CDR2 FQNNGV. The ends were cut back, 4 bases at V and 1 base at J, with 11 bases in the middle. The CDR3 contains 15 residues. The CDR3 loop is CASSSTSVSYNEQFF. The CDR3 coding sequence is TGTGCCAGCAGCTCGACTAGTGTGTCCTACAATGAGCAGTTCTTC.

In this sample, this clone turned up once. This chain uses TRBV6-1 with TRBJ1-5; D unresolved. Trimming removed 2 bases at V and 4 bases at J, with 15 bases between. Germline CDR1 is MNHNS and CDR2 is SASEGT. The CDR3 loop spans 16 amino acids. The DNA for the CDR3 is TGTGCCAGCAGTGAATACACCAATGCCGCTAATCAGCCCCAGCATTTT. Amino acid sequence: CASSEYTNAANQPQHF.

CDR3 nucleotide sequence: TGTGCCAGCAGCGTAGGAAATTTCGGGGTCGGAAACACCATATATTTT. It codes for CASSVGNFGVGNTIYF. The gene calls are TRBV9 and TRBJ1-3, with D unresolved. The germline V and J ends were trimmed by 0 bases and 4 bases, with 14 bases remaining between them. CDR3 length: 16 residues. Per germline, CDR1 SGDLS and CDR2 YYNGEE.

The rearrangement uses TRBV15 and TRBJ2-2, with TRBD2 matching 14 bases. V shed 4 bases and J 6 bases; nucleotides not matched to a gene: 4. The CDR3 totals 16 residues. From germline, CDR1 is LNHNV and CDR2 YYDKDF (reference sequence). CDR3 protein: CATSTWGLAGAGELFF. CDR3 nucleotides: TGTGCCACCAGCACCTGGGGACTAGCGGGAGCCGGGGAGCTGTTTTTT.

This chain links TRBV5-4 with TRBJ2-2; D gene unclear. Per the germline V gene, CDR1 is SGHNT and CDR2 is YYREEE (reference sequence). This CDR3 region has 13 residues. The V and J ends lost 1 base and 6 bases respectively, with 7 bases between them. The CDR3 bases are TGTGCCAGCAGCTTGCGGGTTTCCGGGGAGCTGTTTTTT. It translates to CASSLRVSGELFF.

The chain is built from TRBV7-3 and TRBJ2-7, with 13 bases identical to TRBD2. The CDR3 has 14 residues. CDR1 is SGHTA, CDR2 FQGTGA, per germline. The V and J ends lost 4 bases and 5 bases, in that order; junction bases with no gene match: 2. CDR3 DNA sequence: TGTGCCAGCAGCTCAGGACTAGCGGGAGACGAGCAGTACTTC. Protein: CASSSGLAGDEQYF. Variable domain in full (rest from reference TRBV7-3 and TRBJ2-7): GAGVSQTPSNKVTEKGKYVELRCDPISGHTALYWYRQSLGQGPEFLIYFQGTGAADDSGLPNDRFFAVRPEGSVSTLKIQRTERGDSAVYLCASSSGLAGDEQYFGPGTRLTVT.